What follows is one T cell receptor (beta chain) and its context. This sample was taken from a study of human thymus T cells. The repertoire was sequenced with immunoSEQ multiplex PCR; TCRdb's copy has only in-frame clones and lacks some. The data show 40,000 to 45,000 clones, around 94% seen once. This CDR3 has 15 residues. The germline CDR1 and CDR2 sequences are SGHNT and YENEEA. V gave up 5 bases and J gave up 0 bases, with 14 bases separating them. The sample donors, healthy Finnish infants, were having corrective surgery for congenital heart defects. All available leukocytes, rather than a set cell count, yielded the blood DNA.

This sequence joins TRBV11-3 and TRBJ2-7; D is perhaps TRBD1 (5 bases). Sequencing was carried out using blood. This sequence originates from a boy younger than two with a congenital heart defect but otherwise immunologically healthy. The CDR3 loop is CASSKHQTVSYEQYF. The CDR3 nucleotides read TGTGCCAGCAGCAAACATCAGACAGTCTCCTACGAGCAGTACTTC.